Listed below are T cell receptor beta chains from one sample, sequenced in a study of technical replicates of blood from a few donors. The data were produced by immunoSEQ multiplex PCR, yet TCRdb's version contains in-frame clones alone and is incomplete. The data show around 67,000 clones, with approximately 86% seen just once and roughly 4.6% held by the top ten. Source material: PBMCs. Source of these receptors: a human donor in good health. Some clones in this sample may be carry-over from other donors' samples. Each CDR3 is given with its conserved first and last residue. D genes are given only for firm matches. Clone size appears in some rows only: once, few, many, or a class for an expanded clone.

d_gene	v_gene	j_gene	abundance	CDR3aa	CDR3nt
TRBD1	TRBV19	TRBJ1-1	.	CASIPTDRGRGTEAFF	TGTGCCAGTATCCCAACGGACAGGGGTAGGGGCACTGAAGCTTTCTTT
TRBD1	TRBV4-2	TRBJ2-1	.	CASSPQGQGRGNEQFF	TGTGCCAGCAGCCCTCAAGGACAGGGAAGAGGCAATGAGCAGTTCTTC
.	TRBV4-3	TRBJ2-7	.	CASSQDARAGSYEQYF	TGCGCCAGCAGCCAAGATGCCAGGGCCGGTTCCTACGAGCAGTACTTC
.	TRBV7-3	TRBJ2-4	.	CASSLESRGSKNIQYF	TGTGCCAGCAGCTTGGAGTCTAGGGGGAGCAAAAACATTCAGTACTTC
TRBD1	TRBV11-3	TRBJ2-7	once	CASSLPGQREQYF	TGTGCCAGCAGCTTACCGGGACAGCGGGAGCAGTACTTC
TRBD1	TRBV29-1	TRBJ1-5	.	CSVSGTGVTQAQHF	TGCAGCGTCTCCGGGACAGGGGTAACTCAGGCCCAGCATTTT
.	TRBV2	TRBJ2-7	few	CASNGGGRPYEQYF	TGTGCCAGCAACGGTGGAGGGCGCCCCTACGAGCAGTACTTC
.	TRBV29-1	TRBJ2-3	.	CSVERGSSDTQYF	TGCAGCGTTGAACGGGGGAGTTCAGATACGCAGTATTTT
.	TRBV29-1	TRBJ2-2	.	CSAEKGFANTGELFF	TGCAGCGCAGAGAAGGGGTTCGCGAACACCGGGGAGCTGTTTTTT
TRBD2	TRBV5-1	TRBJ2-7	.	CASSPSGGYDEQYF	TGCGCCAGCAGCCCTAGCGGGGGTTACGACGAGCAGTACTTC
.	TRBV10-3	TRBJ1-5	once	CAHAAGVGQPQHF	TGTGCCCATGCAGCAGGGGTGGGTCAGCCCCAGCATTTT
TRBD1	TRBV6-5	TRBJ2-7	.	CASIKGQGVYEQYF	TGTGCCAGCATTAAAGGCCAGGGGGTCTACGAGCAGTACTTC
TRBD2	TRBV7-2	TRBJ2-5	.	CASSSPSGGETQYF	TGTGCCAGCAGCTCGCCTAGCGGGGGAGAGACCCAGTACTTC
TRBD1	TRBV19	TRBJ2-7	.	CASSIQGARREQYF	TGTGCCAGTAGTATACAGGGGGCGCGTCGCGAGCAGTACTTC
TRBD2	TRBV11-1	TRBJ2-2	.	CASSLDGGFSTGELFF	TGTGCCAGCAGCCTCGACGGGGGGTTCAGCACCGGGGAGCTGTTTTTT
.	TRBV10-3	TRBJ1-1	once	CAISGQGNTEAFF	TGTGCCATCAGTGGTCAGGGGAACACTGAAGCTTTCTTT
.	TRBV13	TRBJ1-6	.	CARTFFDSSFTYNSPLHF	TGTGCCAGGACCTTTTTCGACAGTTCGTTCACCTATAATTCACCCCTCCACTTT
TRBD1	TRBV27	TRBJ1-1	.	CASSPLLGQGISEAFF	TGTGCCAGCAGTCCCTTGCTAGGACAGGGGATCTCTGAAGCTTTCTTT
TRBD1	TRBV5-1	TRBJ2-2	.	CASSLKRTGGNTGELFF	TGCGCCAGCAGCCTCAAACGGACAGGGGGCAACACCGGGGAGCTGTTTTTT
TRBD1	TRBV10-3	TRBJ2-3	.	CAISESLVFRTGRTDTQYF	TGTGCCATCAGTGAGTCGCTGGTCTTCCGGACAGGGCGCACAGATACGCAGTATTTT
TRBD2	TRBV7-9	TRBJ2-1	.	CASSYGLANSNEQFF	TGTGCCAGCAGCTACGGACTAGCGAATTCTAATGAGCAGTTCTTC
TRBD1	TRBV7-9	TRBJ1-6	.	CASSSQGQGYNSPLHF	TGTGCCAGCAGCTCCCAGGGACAGGGTTATAATTCACCCCTCCACTTT
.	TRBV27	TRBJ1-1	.	CASSLTLGQRNTEAFF	TGTGCCAGCAGTTTAACCCTCGGACAGAGAAACACTGAAGCTTTCTTT
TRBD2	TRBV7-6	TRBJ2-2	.	CASSLTTSGMGTGELFF	TGTGCCAGCAGCCTCACTACTAGCGGGATGGGCACCGGGGAGCTGTTTTTT
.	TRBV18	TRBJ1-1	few	CASSPRSVQLNTEAFF	TGTGCCAGCTCACCCCGATCGGTACAGCTGAACACTGAAGCTTTCTTT
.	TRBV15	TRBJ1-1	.	CATSRGGRDEAFF	TGTGCCACCAGCAGAGGGGGGCGCGATGAAGCTTTCTTT
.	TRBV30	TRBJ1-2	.	CAWSPGYGYTF	TGTGCCTGGAGTCCGGGCTATGGCTACACCTTC
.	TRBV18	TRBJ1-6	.	CASSSSDSPKPLHF	TGTGCCAGCTCATCGTCGGACAGTCCAAAACCCCTCCACTTT
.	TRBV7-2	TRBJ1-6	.	CASSLTGDYNSPLHF	TGTGCCAGCAGCCTAACCGGAGATTATAATTCACCCCTCCACTTT
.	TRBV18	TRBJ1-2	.	CASSPPLPPQGENYGYTF	TGTGCCAGCTCACCACCGCTTCCCCCACAGGGAGAGAACTATGGCTACACCTTC
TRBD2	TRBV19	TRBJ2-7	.	CASSPRASGATYEQYF	TGTGCCAGTAGTCCCCGGGCTAGCGGGGCAACCTACGAGCAGTACTTC
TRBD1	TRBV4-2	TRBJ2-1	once	CASSQKLGTGDGEQFF	TGTGCCAGCAGCCAAAAACTCGGGACAGGAGATGGCGAGCAGTTCTTC
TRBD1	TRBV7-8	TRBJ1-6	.	CASSLDRGGSPLHF	TGTGCCAGCAGCTTAGACAGGGGGGGGTCACCCCTCCACTTT